This passage covers 15 T cell receptor beta chains from one sample sequenced in a study of Graves' ophthalmopathy and Graves' hyperthyroidism. From RNA, the CDR3 regions of TCR beta chains were amplified and sequenced. An initial RT-PCR round employing HTBI primers preceded a second-round multiplex PCR. One entry per CDR3 protein results from TCRdb running MiXCR on the multiplex PCR reads. The table includes 360,000 or so distinct CDR3 sequences, roughly 18% detected once. The sample consisted of peripheral blood. The receptors stem from a woman between 18 and 29 years old with Graves' ophthalmopathy.

This clonotype was found many times. The gene calls are TRBV28 and TRBJ2-7, with D perhaps matching TRBD1 (5 bases). V lost 5 bases, J lost 3 bases, and 17 bases lay in between. Looked up from germline, CDR1 is MDHEN and CDR2 is SYDVKM. There are 15 residues in the CDR3. For the CDR3, the DNA is TGTGCCAGCAGTGAGATAGGGGCTCTCGACTACGAGCAGTACTTC. Its translation is CASSEIGALDYEQYF.

This clonotype appeared many times. V and J are TRBV12-3 or TRBV12-4 and TRBJ2-5, with TRBD1 identical over 9 bases. The CDR3 loop spans 14 amino acids. V shed 6 bases, J shed 4 bases, and the junction held 6 bases outside the gene matches. CDR3 region: CASRDRGTRETQYF. DNA of the CDR3: TGTGCCAGCAGGGACAGGGGTACTCGAGAGACCCAGTACTTC.

This clonotype was counted many times. The V and J genes are TRBV6-5 and TRBJ2-7; D tentatively fits TRBD1 or TRBD2 (5 bases each). Germline V gene data show CDR1 as MNHEY and CDR2 as SVGAGI. The CDR3 length is 15 residues. Trimming pared 6 bases from V and 3 bases from J, leaving 18 bases between. CDR3 nucleotide sequence: TGTGCCAGCAGATATTCGGGGCAGGGAGTCTACGAGCAGTACTTC. Encoded protein: CASRYSGQGVYEQYF.

This clonotype occurred many times. The chain combines TRBV7-2 with TRBJ1-5, with a tentative D call TRBD1 (6 bases). This CDR3 region has 15 residues. Deletions cut 6 bases from V and 6 bases from J, with 18 bases between. Germline CDR1 SGHTA, CDR2 FQGNSA. The DNA of the CDR3 is TGTGCCAGCAGTCGTCCTGGGGCGGACAGTCAGCCCCAGCATTTT. Protein sequence: CASSRPGADSQPQHF.

This clonotype appeared many times. This CDR3 is CASSTIGGAQPQHF. In DNA, the CDR3 is TGTGCCAGCAGCACCATAGGGGGCGCGCAGCCCCAGCATTTT. The chain couples TRBV7-2 to TRBJ1-5, with 7 bases lining up with TRBD1. Germline V gives CDR1 SGHTA, CDR2 FQGNSA. With V trimmed by 5 bases and J by 7 bases, 8 bases remained unmatched. This CDR3 has 14 residues. The whole variable domain, remainder taken from reference TRBV7-2 and TRBJ1-5, is GAGVSQSPSNKVTEKGKDVELRCDPISGHTALYWYRQSLGQGLEFLIYFQGNSAPDKSGLPSDRFSAERTGGSVSTLTIQRTQQEDSAVYLCASSTIGGAQPQHFGDGTRLSIL.

This clonotype was counted ten times or more. The rearrangement links TRBV19 to TRBJ2-7; weak D call: TRBD2 (5 bases). V was shortened by 5 bases and J by 1 base, with 12 bases between the two germline ends. Looked up from germline, CDR1 is LNHDA and CDR2 is SQIVND (reference sequence). The CDR3 is made up of 14 amino acids. CDR3 coding DNA: TGTGCCAGTAGTTGGTTTCCGGGATCCTACGAGCAGTACTTC. Amino acid sequence: CASSWFPGSYEQYF.

This clonotype was found many times. The V call is TRBV6-1, the J call TRBJ2-2, with D perhaps TRBD1 or TRBD2 (5 bases each). The V gene's germline CDR1 is MNHNS and CDR2 SASEGT. CDR3 length: 14 amino acids. With 1 base removed from V and 6 bases from J, the gap between germline ends came to 9 bases. The CDR3 DNA follows: TGTGCCAGCAGTGAAGTTAGAGGGGCCGGGGAGCTGTTTTTT. This sequence encodes CASSEVRGAGELFF.

V and J are TRBV6-1 and TRBJ1-5; 7 bases are a match to TRBD1. The CDR3 loop spans 15 amino acids. Germline CDR1 MNHNS, CDR2 SASEGT. V shed 8 bases and J 2 bases; nucleotides not matched to a gene: 9. The chain's CDR3 is CASRNTDRGNQPQHF. DNA of the CDR3: TGTGCCAGCCGAAATACTGACAGGGGCAATCAGCCCCAGCATTTT.

This clonotype was recorded many times. A much larger clone differs from this one at a single base, so this may be a read error. The chain is built from TRBV6-2 or TRBV6-3 and TRBJ1-1, with 7 bases lining up with TRBD1. The germline gives CDR1 MNHEY, CDR2 SVGEGT. CDR3 length: 15 amino acids. V lost 7 bases to trimming and J lost 1 base; unmatched junction nucleotides: 9. CDR3 protein: CASNGTAGGNTEAFF. The CDR3 DNA sequence: TGTGCCAGCAACGGGACAGCTGGAGGGAACACTGAAGCTTTCTTT.

This clonotype was recorded many times. The chain couples TRBV29-1 to TRBJ2-7, with 7 nucleotides matching TRBD2. V dropped 4 bases and J dropped 3; count of bases not matched to a gene: 9. The CDR3 has 14 amino acids. Germline lookup yields CDR1 SQVTM and CDR2 ANQGSEA. CDR3 coding DNA: TGCAGCGTTGGACCTGGACTAGGTCGCTACGAGCAGTACTTC. This sequence encodes CSVGPGLGRYEQYF.

This clonotype was seen repeatedly, ten times or more. The chain joins TRBV30 to TRBJ1-5, with D tentatively TRBD1 (6 bases). Trimming took off 0 bases at V and 1 base at J, with 10 bases between the two ends. CDR1 is GTSNPN and CDR2 is SVGIG in the germline V gene (reference sequence). The CDR3 is made up of 15 amino acids. As DNA, the CDR3 is TGTGCCTGGAGTGTAAGGGGGGCAAGCAATCAGCCCCAGCATTTT. It encodes CAWSVRGASNQPQHF.

The table lists this clonotype with many counts. The rearrangement links TRBV20-1 to TRBJ2-7, with TRBD2 identical over 7 bases. The trim removed 6 bases at V and 3 bases at J, leaving 5 bases unmatched. The CDR3 has 12 residues. Germline CDR1 and CDR2: DFQATT and SNEGSKA (reference sequence). The CDR3 loop is CSAWSGNYEQYF. CDR3 in DNA: TGCAGTGCCTGGAGCGGGAACTACGAGCAGTACTTC.

The chain has TRBV9 and TRBJ1-5, with 9 positions matching TRBD1. In germline, CDR1 is SGDLS, CDR2 YYNGEE. This CDR3 contains 16 residues. V shed 4 bases, J shed 2 bases, and the junction held 7 bases outside the gene matches. The CDR3 DNA sequence: TGTGCCAGCAGCCCCCGGACAGGGGTTGGCAATCAGCCCCAGCATTTT. Residues: CASSPRTGVGNQPQHF. Together with reference TRBV9 and TRBJ1-5, the CDR3 gives the full variable domain: DSGVTQTPKHLITATGQRVTLRCSPRSGDLSVYWYQQSLDQGLQFLIQYYNGEERAKGNILERFSAQQFPDLHSELNLSSLELGDSALYFCASSPRTGVGNQPQHFGDGTRLSIL.

The V and J genes are TRBV6-1 and TRBJ1-2; 7 bases are a match to TRBD1. The CDR3 sequence is 15 residues long. Looked up from germline, CDR1 is MNHNS and CDR2 is SASEGT. With V trimmed by 2 bases and J by 0 bases, 3 bases remained unmatched. The CDR3 protein is CASSERTGPNYGYTF. CDR3 sequence (DNA): TGTGCCAGCAGTGAAAGGACAGGCCCTAACTATGGCTACACCTTC.

The sample holds many counts of this clonotype. V usage is TRBV11-1 and J usage is TRBJ1-5; 10 bases fit TRBD1. V was pared by 5 bases and J by 7 bases, with 14 bases of the junction left unmatched. This CDR3 has 17 amino acids. CDR1 and CDR2 (germline): SGHAT, FQDESV (reference sequence). CDR3 DNA sequence: TGTGCCAGCAGCCCCGGCCCCGACAGGGGGCGAGTGCAGCCCCAGCATTTT. The encoded protein is CASSPGPDRGRVQPQHF.